This T cell receptor beta chain was observed in a study of T cell changes during pregnancy in multiple sclerosis. Method: immunoSEQ multiplex PCR; TCRdb's copy keeps in-frame clones and lacks some. The data show under 35,000 clones, with roughly 86% seen just once and under 9% held by the top ten. Germline V gene data show CDR1 as SGHVS and CDR2 as FQNEAQ. There are 15 residues in the CDR3. With V trimmed by 4 bases and J by 0 bases, 4 bases remained unmatched. This receptor was obtained from a female donor with multiple sclerosis, enrolled in a pregnancy study. The sample was CD8+ T cells from peripheral blood mononuclear cells, taken before pregnancy. The genes are TRBV7-8 and TRBJ2-7, with 9 bases matching TRBD2. This CDR3 is CASSSYSGSSYEQYF. In DNA, the CDR3 is TGTGCCAGCAGCTCCTATAGCGGGAGCTCCTACGAGCAGTACTTC.